This is a list of T cell receptor beta chains from one sample in a study of CD8+ T cells in alopecia areata. Using immunoSEQ multiplex PCR, the repertoire was profiled, and TCRdb retains in-frame clones only, with some absent. The table records about 110,000 clones, approximately 59% of them present only once. The specimen was CD8+ T cells sorted from blood. The receptor source for this set is a human donor in good health. Each CDR3 is given with its conserved first and last residue. Fields, in order: D gene, clone size, J gene, V gene, CDR3 protein, CDR3 DNA. A D gene is named only where the DNA matches it firmly. Expanded clones are given a class, and other clones once, few, many or no size at all.

TRBD1 - TRBJ2-7 TRBV5-6 CASSDGTGGLGEQYF TGTGCCAGCAGCGACGGGACAGGGGGACTAGGGGAGCAGTACTTC
TRBD2 - TRBJ2-3 TRBV7-6 CASSSRLAGGTDTQYF TGTGCCAGCAGCTCTCGACTAGCGGGGGGAACAGATACGCAGTATTTT
- - TRBJ1-2 TRBV10-3 CAIKSGFYYGYTF TGTGCCATCAAGTCAGGGTTCTACTATGGCTACACCTTC
- once TRBJ2-5 TRBV29-1 CSVEHSWGETQYF TGCAGCGTTGAACACAGTTGGGGGGAGACCCAGTACTTC
- - TRBJ2-2 TRBV27 CASSFGPAGTGELFF TGTGCCAGCAGTTTTGGTCCCGCGGGGACCGGGGAGCTGTTTTTT
- once TRBJ1-2 TRBV5-4 CASSLDQGGSGYTF TGTGCCAGCAGCTTGGACCAGGGCGGCTCTGGCTACACCTTC
- - TRBJ2-3 TRBV9 CASSVGAGSTDTQYF TGTGCCAGCAGCGTAGGGGCAGGTAGCACAGATACGCAGTATTTT
- few TRBJ2-7 TRBV7-2 CASSPSTYEQYF TGTGCCAGCAGCCCCTCCACCTACGAGCAGTACTTC
- - TRBJ1-1 TRBV7-6 CASSRDRNTEAFF TGTGCCAGCAGCCGTGACAGGAACACTGAAGCTTTCTTT
- - TRBJ1-1 TRBV6-5 CASSYSTTAEAFF TGTGCCAGCAGTTACTCGACGACAGCTGAAGCTTTCTTT
- - TRBJ2-2 TRBV23-1 CASSQTTGELFF TGCGCCAGCAGTCAGACCACCGGGGAGCTGTTTTTT
TRBD2 - TRBJ2-2 TRBV19 CASSLARASGSNTGELFF TGTGCCAGTAGTCTTGCCCGGGCTAGCGGATCGAACACCGGGGAGCTGTTTTTT
TRBD1 - TRBJ2-5 TRBV7-2 CASSLGNVGTAQETQYF TGTGCCAGCAGCTTAGGAAATGTGGGGACAGCCCAAGAGACCCAGTACTTC
- - TRBJ2-5 TRBV10-2 CASSDLFLGGRQETQYF TGCGCCAGCAGTGATCTTTTCCTTGGTGGAAGGCAAGAGACCCAGTACTTC
TRBD1 once TRBJ2-7 TRBV19 CASSIDGGQGPYEQYF TGTGCCAGTAGTATAGATGGGGGACAGGGGCCCTACGAGCAGTACTTC
- few TRBJ2-3 TRBV21-1 CASSKFGEDGDTQYF TGTGCCAGCAGCAAGTTCGGGGAGGACGGGGATACGCAGTATTTT
- few TRBJ2-5 TRBV7-6 CASSPFASNQETQYF TGTGCCAGCAGCCCGTTCGCCAGCAACCAAGAGACCCAGTACTTC
TRBD1 few TRBJ1-2 TRBV7-4 CASSPPGQRYDYGYTF TGTGCCAGCAGCCCACCGGGACAGCGATATGACTATGGCTACACCTTC
- - TRBJ2-2 TRBV15 CATSRDRANTGELFF TGTGCCACCAGCAGGGACAGAGCCAACACCGGGGAGCTGTTTTTT
TRBD1 - TRBJ2-7 TRBV7-8 CASSLGAGTGDFAYEQYF TGTGCCAGCAGCTTAGGGGCCGGGACAGGGGATTTCGCCTACGAGCAGTACTTC
- few TRBJ1-2 TRBV5-1 CASSYKLRDDFNYGYTF TGCGCCAGCAGCTACAAACTTCGGGACGATTTTAACTATGGCTACACCTTC
- - TRBJ2-7 TRBV7-9 CASMPPASSYEQYF TGTGCCAGCATGCCCCCTGCCAGCTCCTACGAGCAGTACTTC
TRBD2 - TRBJ2-5 TRBV27 CASSPGISGAQETQYF TGTGCCAGCAGTCCGGGGATTAGCGGGGCTCAAGAGACCCAGTACTTC
- - TRBJ1-6 TRBV7-6 CASSPAPRWSYNSPLHF TGTGCCAGCAGCCCAGCCCCACGATGGTCCTATAATTCACCCCTCCACTTT
- few TRBJ2-3 TRBV11-2 CASSLVFWGTQYF TGTGCCAGCAGCTTAGTTTTTTGGGGTACGCAGTATTTT
- - TRBJ2-2 TRBV15 CATSRDDPGELFF TGTGCCACCAGCAGAGATGACCCCGGGGAGCTGTTTTTT
- - TRBJ1-5 TRBV28 CASSSLQGWDSSNQPQHF TGTGCCAGCAGTTCCCTGCAGGGGTGGGACTCTAGCAATCAGCCCCAGCATTTT
- - TRBJ2-7 TRBV5-4 CASSADDSYEQYF TGTGCCAGCAGCGCGGATGACTCCTACGAGCAGTACTTC
TRBD2 - TRBJ2-1 TRBV6-5 CASSYVSGAKNEQFF TGTGCCAGCAGTTACGTGAGCGGGGCGAAGAATGAGCAGTTCTTC
TRBD1 - TRBJ2-1 TRBV5-1 CASRKEQGDLYNEQFF TGCGCCAGCAGGAAAGAACAGGGGGATCTCTACAATGAGCAGTTCTTC
TRBD1 - TRBJ2-3 TRBV7-9 CASRPGGSLGDTQYF TGTGCCAGCAGGCCAGGGGGCTCGCTGGGAGATACGCAGTATTTT
- medium-sized TRBJ2-1 TRBV4-1 CASSLGQSREQFF TGCGCCAGCAGCCTCGGACAGTCTCGCGAGCAGTTCTTC
TRBD2 - TRBJ2-5 TRBV27 CASSSAGGIVAQYF TGTGCCAGCAGTTCTGCCGGGGGGATTGTGGCCCAGTACTTC
- once TRBJ1-4 TRBV29-1 CSVEPRGLNEKLFF TGCAGCGTTGAACCCAGGGGCCTTAATGAAAAACTGTTTTTT
- - TRBJ2-7 TRBV30 CALSSSYEQYF TGTGCCCTCTCGAGCTCCTACGAGCAGTACTTC
- - TRBJ1-2 TRBV6-5 CASSSPPHGYTF TGTGCCAGCAGTTCGCCGCCCCATGGCTACACCTTC
- - TRBJ2-1 TRBV27 CASSLLSDPSLFF TGTGCCAGCAGTTTATTGTCCGACCCCTCACTGTTCTTC
- once TRBJ2-5 TRBV5-8 CASRDPVEETQYF TGTGCCAGCAGGGACCCAGTTGAAGAGACCCAGTACTTC
TRBD2 - TRBJ2-3 TRBV4-3 CASSQVQGLADQGTQYF TGCGCCAGCAGCCAAGTTCAGGGACTAGCGGACCAGGGTACGCAGTATTTT
- - TRBJ1-6 TRBV6-5 CASSLGLGSPLHF TGTGCCAGCAGCCTAGGTTTAGGTTCACCCCTCCACTTT
TRBD1 - TRBJ1-1 TRBV5-6 CASSYGQGATEAFF TGTGCCAGCAGCTACGGACAGGGGGCCACTGAAGCTTTCTTT
- - TRBJ2-1 TRBV29-1 CSVGGAYNEQFF TGCAGCGTTGGCGGGGCCTACAATGAGCAGTTCTTC
- once TRBJ2-3 TRBV7-3 CASSFIIRPTRKQYF TGTGCCAGCAGCTTCATCATACGGCCTACTCGGAAGCAGTATTTT
- - TRBJ2-7 TRBV5-6 CASSLAWTVSYEQYF TGTGCCAGCAGCTTGGCCTGGACAGTCTCCTACGAGCAGTACTTC
- - TRBJ1-2 TRBV27 CASRGSYGYTF TGTGCCAGCCGGGGAAGCTATGGCTACACCTTC
- few TRBJ2-1 TRBV19 CASSIQASSYNEQFF TGTGCCAGTAGTATACAGGCGAGCTCCTACAATGAGCAGTTCTTC
- - TRBJ2-5 TRBV6-1 CASSGHQETQYF TGTGCCAGCAGCGGACACCAAGAGACCCAGTACTTC
TRBD1 - TRBJ2-1 TRBV14 CASSQDPDRYTYNEQFF TGTGCCAGCAGCCAAGACCCGGACAGGTACACCTACAATGAGCAGTTCTTC
- - TRBJ2-1 TRBV4-3 CASSQDYYSYNEQFF TGCGCCAGCAGCCAAGATTACTACTCCTACAATGAGCAGTTCTTC